A single sample gave rise to the 17 T cell receptor beta chains below, sequenced in a study of OX40 agonist ivuxolimab in advanced cancers. The library was prepared using the immunoSEQ multiplex PCR assay. TCRdb obtained this table from immuneACCESS and retained in-frame rearrangements with V and J assigned. These tables miss some clones; where compared with another copy, unresolved V genes account for less than half of the shortfall, and the remainder is unexplained. Across this sample there are 40,000 to 55,000 clones, with around 84% seen only once. Jointly, the top ten make up roughly a quarter of the sample. The sample here was CD4+ or CD8+ T cells sorted from blood, taken in a trial of the OX40 agonist ivuxolimab. The origin of the receptors is an adult with an advanced solid tumor such as melanoma, head and neck, liver or kidney cancer.

CDR3 region: CASSPGTGGGEQYF. The CDR3 DNA reads TGTGCCAGCAGCCCTGGGACAGGGGGAGGAGAGCAGTACTTC. The chain combines TRBV5-4 with TRBJ2-5, with TRBD1 identical over 11 bases. The CDR3 is 14 amino acids. Germline assignment: CDR1 SGHNT and CDR2 YYREEE (reference sequence). Trimming took 4 bases from V and 11 from J; bases not matched to a gene: 10.

The chain recombines TRBV5-1 with TRBJ2-1, with D unresolved. Germline V gives CDR1 SGHRS, CDR2 YFSETQ. The CDR3 covers 13 residues. Trimming stripped 2 bases from V and 4 bases from J, with 7 bases between. The DNA of the CDR3 is TGCGCCAGCAGCTTCCAAGGTTACAATGAGCAGTTCTTC. It translates to CASSFQGYNEQFF. The full variable domain, rest sourced from reference TRBV5-1 and TRBJ2-1, is KAGVTQTPRYLIKTRGQQVTLSCSPISGHRSVSWYQQTPGQGLQFLFEYFSETQRNKGNFPGRFSGRQFSNSRSEMNVSTLELGDSALYLCASSFQGYNEQFFGPGTRLTVL.

This clone has only one observation. The chain has TRBV11-2 and TRBJ2-1, with 8 bases aligning to TRBD1. Unmatched junction bases numbered 11, after V lost 4 bases and J lost 9 bases. CDR3 size: 15 residues. CDR1 SGHAT and CDR2 FQNNGV come from the germline V gene. CDR3 sequence reads: CASSSGQAPRGEQFF. The CDR3 bases are TGTGCCAGCAGCTCGGGACAGGCTCCAAGGGGTGAGCAGTTCTTC. The full variable domain, with the rest looked up from reference TRBV11-2 and TRBJ2-1, is EAGVAQSPRYKIIEKRQSVAFWCNPISGHATLYWYQQILGQGPKLLIQFQNNGVVDDSQLPKDRFSAERLKGVDSTLKIQPAKLEDSAVYLCASSSGQAPRGEQFFGPGTRLTVL.

This sequence joins TRBV30 and TRBJ2-7; D is unclear. The V and J ends lost 0 bases and 3 bases respectively, with 6 bases between them. CDR1 GTSNPN and CDR2 SVGIG come from the germline V gene (reference sequence). The CDR3 is 12 residues long. The DNA of the CDR3 is TGTGCCTGGAGTGTGGGCCGCTACGAGCAGTACTTC. This translates into CAWSVGRYEQYF.

This clone appeared once. The rearrangement uses TRBV6-1 and TRBJ2-1; D not certain. Germline lookup yields CDR1 MNHNS and CDR2 SASEGT. The V end was cut by 2 bases, the J end by 5 bases, with 16 bases between. The CDR3 spans 16 residues. CDR3: CASSEFGSTWDNEQFF. The CDR3 DNA reads TGTGCCAGCAGTGAATTTGGGTCCACTTGGGACAATGAGCAGTTCTTC.

J is TRBJ2-5 and V is TRBV5-8, with 16 bases matching TRBD2. The CDR3 loop spans 17 amino acids. Trimming took 4 bases from V and 5 from J; bases not matched to a gene: 8. From germline, CDR1 is SGHTS and CDR2 YDEGEE. This chain's CDR3 is CASSLLPGLAGGETQYF. The CDR3 nucleotides are TGTGCCAGCAGCCTACTACCGGGACTAGCGGGGGGGGAGACCCAGTACTTC.

This clone was seen a single time. This rearrangement joins TRBV7-3 to TRBJ2-3, with 15 positions matching TRBD2. CDR1 and CDR2 (germline): SGHTA, FQGTGA. CDR3 size: 18 residues. V lost 4 bases and J lost 1; bases outside the gene matches: 6. For the CDR3, the DNA is TGTGCCAGCAGCTCGGGACTAGCGGGGGGCCGAGGCACAGATACGCAGTATTTT. Protein sequence: CASSSGLAGGRGTDTQYF. Together with reference TRBV7-3 and TRBJ2-3, the CDR3 gives the full variable domain: GAGVSQTPSNKVTEKGKYVELRCDPISGHTALYWYRQSLGQGPEFLIYFQGTGAADDSGLPNDRFFAVRPEGSVSTLKIQRTERGDSAVYLCASSSGLAGGRGTDTQYFGPGTRLTVL.

The chain links TRBV27 to TRBJ2-7; 8 bases are shared with TRBD2. V dropped 5 bases and J dropped 0; count of bases not matched to a gene: 3. Germline assignment: CDR1 MNHEY and CDR2 SMNVEV (reference sequence). This CDR3 spans 14 amino acids. The CDR3 loop is CASSHGTSSYEQYF. The CDR3 coding sequence is TGTGCCAGCAGTCACGGGACTAGCTCCTACGAGCAGTACTTC.

This chain joins TRBV4-3 and TRBJ2-1; the D is unclear. V gave up 1 base and J gave up 4 bases, with 5 bases separating them. The CDR3 length is 13 residues. From germline, CDR1 is LGHNA and CDR2 YSLEER. The CDR3 here is CASSQGQYNEQFF. The CDR3 coding sequence is TGCGCCAGCAGCCAAGGACAATACAATGAGCAGTTCTTC.

The genes are TRBV7-2 and TRBJ2-3; no clear D gene. Germline V CDR1 and CDR2: SGHTA, FQGNSA. This CDR3 has 16 amino acids. Trimming took 0 bases from V and 5 from J, leaving 15 bases between them. CDR3 loop: CASSLAPETYGDTQYF. CDR3 nucleotide sequence: TGTGCCAGCAGCTTAGCCCCGGAGACCTATGGAGATACGCAGTATTTT.

The chain couples TRBV11-3 to TRBJ2-1; D unresolved. V was pared by 1 base and J by 10 bases, with 8 bases between. CDR1 is SGHNT, CDR2 YENEEA, per germline. The CDR3 runs 12 residues. CDR3 nucleotides: TGTGCCAGCAGCTTAGTATCTTGGGAGCAGTTCTTC. Translation gives CASSLVSWEQFF.

V and J are TRBV4-2 and TRBJ1-2, with D maybe TRBD1 (6 bases). CDR1 is LGHNA and CDR2 is YNFKEQ in the germline V gene. Trimming removed 5 bases from V and 4 bases from J, with 11 bases in between. There are 13 residues in the CDR3. The CDR3: CASSEQGGYGYTF. The CDR3 DNA reads as TGTGCCAGCAGCGAACAGGGCGGCTATGGCTACACCTTC.

This clone was recorded only once. The V and J genes are TRBV6-1 and TRBJ2-7; D is uncertain. This CDR3 contains 14 residues. Germline V gene sequence: CDR1 MNHNS, CDR2 SASEGT. Trimming removed 3 bases from V and 2 bases from J, with 11 bases in between. The CDR3 region is CASSDSDVAYEQYF. CDR3 coding DNA: TGTGCCAGCAGTGATTCGGACGTAGCCTACGAGCAGTACTTC.

CDR3 loop: CASSVGTGQPQHF. DNA for the CDR3: TGTGCCAGCAGTGTCGGGACAGGGCAGCCCCAGCATTTT. The V gene is TRBV27, the J gene TRBJ1-5; 9 bases are a match to TRBD1. Trimming cost V 5 bases and J 7 bases; bases outside gene matches: 3. Germline V gene data show CDR1 as MNHEY and CDR2 as SMNVEV (reference sequence). The CDR3 totals 13 residues.

V is TRBV19 and J is TRBJ1-5, with D unresolved. V lost 7 bases, J lost 2 bases, and 9 bases lay in between. CDR1 is LNHDA and CDR2 is SQIVND in the germline V gene (reference sequence). CDR3 length: 13 residues. In DNA form, the CDR3 reads TGTGCCAGTAAGGACGGAGGCAATCAGCCCCAGCATTTT. Its translation is CASKDGGNQPQHF.

This clone showed up just a few times. V and J are TRBV11-1 and TRBJ2-3; 7 nucleotides line up with TRBD2. This CDR3 region has 15 residues. Germline CDR1 reads SGHAT; CDR2 reads FQDESV (reference sequence). J gave up 4 bases and V 7 bases, and 11 bases lay outside the gene matches. CDR3: CASNDNRGVSDTQYF. Here the CDR3 DNA reads TGTGCCAGCAACGACAATCGGGGGGTCTCAGATACGCAGTATTTT.

This clone has just a few counts. For the CDR3, the DNA is TGTGCCAGCAGTGACCAAGCAGGGCGCAATGAGCAGTTCTTC. It translates to CASSDQAGRNEQFF. The V call is TRBV6-4, the J call TRBJ2-1, with a possible D match to TRBD1 (5 bases). The ends were cut back, 2 bases at V and 6 bases at J, with 11 bases in the middle. This CDR3 is built from 14 residues. Per germline, CDR1 MRHNA and CDR2 SNTAGT.